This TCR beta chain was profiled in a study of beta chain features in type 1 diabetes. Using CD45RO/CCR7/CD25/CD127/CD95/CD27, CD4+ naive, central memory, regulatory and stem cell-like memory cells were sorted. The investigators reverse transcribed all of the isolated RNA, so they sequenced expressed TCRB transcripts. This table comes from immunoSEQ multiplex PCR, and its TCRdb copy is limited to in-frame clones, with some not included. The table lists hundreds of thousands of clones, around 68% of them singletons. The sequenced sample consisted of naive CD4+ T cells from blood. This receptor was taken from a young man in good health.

For the CDR3, the DNA is TGCGCCAGCAGCCAAGATAGACAGGGGATAGGTGAGCAGTTCTTC. Protein product: CASSQDRQGIGEQFF. V is TRBV4-3 and J is TRBJ2-1, with TRBD1 matching 8 bases. This CDR3 contains 15 residues. Trimming at V came to 0 bases and at J to 9 bases, leaving 7 bases not matched to a gene. Germline V CDR1 and CDR2: LGHNA, YSLEER.